Listed below are T cell receptor beta chains from one sample, sequenced in a study of CD8 T cells in Susac syndrome. TCRdb reprocessed the immunoSEQ multiplex PCR reads with MiXCR, giving one entry per CDR3 protein. The table records 100,000 to 150,000 distinct CDR3 sequences, around 94% of them present only once. Sequences were obtained from CD8+ T cells from PBMCs. These receptors came from a human donor with Susac syndrome. The CDR3 runs from the conserved cysteine through the conserved F or W. The order of the fields is J gene, V gene, D gene, clone size, CDR3 length, CDR3 DNA, CDR3 protein. A D gene is named only where the DNA matches it firmly. The size field is filled for only some rows; it gives once, few, many or a size class.

j_call: TRBJ2-1; v_call: TRBV7-9; d_call: .; clone_size: .; cdr3_length: 14; cdr3_nt: TGTGCCACCGCCCGGGCCATTTCGGGCAATGAGCAGTTCTTC; cdr3_aa: CATARAISGNEQFF
j_call: TRBJ1-2; v_call: TRBV29-1; d_call: TRBD1; clone_size: .; cdr3_length: 16; cdr3_nt: TGCAGCGAGCTACCCGCCGGGACAGAGATTAACTATGGCTACACCTTC; cdr3_aa: CSELPAGTEINYGYTF
j_call: TRBJ1-1; v_call: TRBV9; d_call: TRBD1; clone_size: few; cdr3_length: 14; cdr3_nt: TGTGCCAGCAGCGTCGGGACAGGGGCCACTGAAGCTTTCTTT; cdr3_aa: CASSVGTGATEAFF
j_call: TRBJ2-1; v_call: TRBV4-3; d_call: .; clone_size: .; cdr3_length: 15; cdr3_nt: TGCGCCAGCAGCCCTTCGTCGGGTGCCTACAATGAGCAGTTCTTC; cdr3_aa: CASSPSSGAYNEQFF
j_call: TRBJ1-1; v_call: TRBV19; d_call: .; clone_size: .; cdr3_length: 15; cdr3_nt: TGTGCCAGTAGTATGCGGGGGGGTTCGAACACTGAAGCTTTCTTT; cdr3_aa: CASSMRGGSNTEAFF
j_call: TRBJ1-1; v_call: TRBV12-3/TRBV12-4; d_call: .; clone_size: .; cdr3_length: 12; cdr3_nt: TGTGCCAGCAGTTATCCGGGACAAGAGGCTTTCTTT; cdr3_aa: CASSYPGQEAFF
j_call: TRBJ2-3; v_call: TRBV20-1; d_call: TRBD1; clone_size: .; cdr3_length: 15; cdr3_nt: TGCAGTGCTAGTGGGACAGCCCCTAGCACAGATACGCAGTATTTT; cdr3_aa: CSASGTAPSTDTQYF
j_call: TRBJ1-5; v_call: TRBV29-1; d_call: .; clone_size: .; cdr3_length: 20; cdr3_nt: TGCAGCGTTAGGCCTACGATGGGGGCCGGCGGACCATATAGCAATCAGCCCCAGCATTTT; cdr3_aa: CSVRPTMGAGGPYSNQPQHF
j_call: TRBJ2-1; v_call: TRBV30; d_call: TRBD2; clone_size: .; cdr3_length: 16; cdr3_nt: TGTGCCTGGACCCTCTCGGGACTAGCGGGAGTCGATGAGCAGTTCTTC; cdr3_aa: CAWTLSGLAGVDEQFF
j_call: TRBJ2-7; v_call: TRBV30; d_call: .; clone_size: .; cdr3_length: 13; cdr3_nt: TGTGCCTGGTCGGGGGTCGAAGTCTACGAGCAGTACTTC; cdr3_aa: CAWSGVEVYEQYF
j_call: TRBJ2-7; v_call: TRBV3-1; d_call: .; clone_size: .; cdr3_length: 11; cdr3_nt: TGTGCCAGCACCTCGAACTACGAGCAGTACTTC; cdr3_aa: CASTSNYEQYF
j_call: TRBJ2-2; v_call: TRBV4-3; d_call: .; clone_size: .; cdr3_length: 16; cdr3_nt: TGCGCCAGCAGCCAAGATTACCCTGCGTGGACCGGGGAGCTGTTTTTT; cdr3_aa: CASSQDYPAWTGELFF
j_call: TRBJ2-7; v_call: TRBV20-1; d_call: TRBD2; clone_size: .; cdr3_length: 14; cdr3_nt: TGCAGTGCTATCGGGACTAACGAAAACCACGAGCAGTACTTC; cdr3_aa: CSAIGTNENHEQYF
j_call: TRBJ1-6; v_call: TRBV7-9; d_call: .; clone_size: .; cdr3_length: 15; cdr3_nt: TGTGCCAGCAGCCCTACCGAGGGGGAAGACTCACCCCTCCACTTT; cdr3_aa: CASSPTEGEDSPLHF
j_call: TRBJ2-2; v_call: TRBV9; d_call: .; clone_size: .; cdr3_length: 12; cdr3_nt: TGTGCCAGCAGCGACCCGAGGGGGGAGCTGTTTTTT; cdr3_aa: CASSDPRGELFF
j_call: TRBJ2-5; v_call: TRBV3-1; d_call: TRBD2; clone_size: .; cdr3_length: 17; cdr3_nt: TGTGCCAGCAGCCAAGAAGGGTTAGCGGGAGCGTTAGAGACCCAGTACTTC; cdr3_aa: CASSQEGLAGALETQYF
j_call: TRBJ2-2; v_call: TRBV4-3; d_call: .; clone_size: once; cdr3_length: 14; cdr3_nt: TGCGCCAGCAGCCCCGGACACTTTGGAGGGGAGCTGTTTTTT; cdr3_aa: CASSPGHFGGELFF
j_call: TRBJ2-7; v_call: TRBV29-1; d_call: .; clone_size: .; cdr3_length: 15; cdr3_nt: TGCAGCGTTGAAGGCGGGGCAGGGTTGACCTACGAGCAGTACTTC; cdr3_aa: CSVEGGAGLTYEQYF
j_call: TRBJ2-3; v_call: TRBV5-6; d_call: .; clone_size: .; cdr3_length: 11; cdr3_nt: TGTGCCAGCAGCGCCGGGGATCCGCAGTATTTT; cdr3_aa: CASSAGDPQYF
j_call: TRBJ1-1; v_call: TRBV19; d_call: .; clone_size: .; cdr3_length: 12; cdr3_nt: TGTGCCAGTAGTATAGATCGGTCTGAAGCTTTCTTT; cdr3_aa: CASSIDRSEAFF
j_call: TRBJ1-6; v_call: TRBV21-1; d_call: .; clone_size: .; cdr3_length: 16; cdr3_nt: TGTGCCAGCAGCAAAGAGGGTCAAGGGGAGGATTCACCCCTCCACTTT; cdr3_aa: CASSKEGQGEDSPLHF
j_call: TRBJ2-7; v_call: TRBV18; d_call: .; clone_size: few; cdr3_length: 15; cdr3_nt: TGTGCCAGCTCACCCCGGGACACCTCCTCCTACGAGCAGTACTTC; cdr3_aa: CASSPRDTSSYEQYF
j_call: TRBJ2-5; v_call: TRBV7-2; d_call: TRBD2; clone_size: .; cdr3_length: 13; cdr3_nt: TGTGCCAGCAGTCGGGAGGCGGCTTCGACCCAGTACTTC; cdr3_aa: CASSREAASTQYF
j_call: TRBJ2-3; v_call: TRBV6-4; d_call: TRBD2; clone_size: .; cdr3_length: 15; cdr3_nt: TGTGCCAGCAGTGACACTAGCGCTAGCACAGATACGCAGTATTTT; cdr3_aa: CASSDTSASTDTQYF
j_call: TRBJ1-2; v_call: TRBV4-1; d_call: .; clone_size: .; cdr3_length: 12; cdr3_nt: TGCGCCACCGGGACGGGTAACTATGGCTACACCTTC; cdr3_aa: CATGTGNYGYTF
j_call: TRBJ1-4; v_call: TRBV30; d_call: .; clone_size: .; cdr3_length: 16; cdr3_nt: TGTGCCTGGAGTTCCTACCGGACAGCAACTAATGAAAAACTGTTTTTT; cdr3_aa: CAWSSYRTATNEKLFF
j_call: TRBJ1-1; v_call: TRBV7-9; d_call: .; clone_size: .; cdr3_length: 14; cdr3_nt: TGTGCCAGCAGTTCGGACCCGAGGGGGACTGAAGCTTTCTTT; cdr3_aa: CASSSDPRGTEAFF
j_call: TRBJ2-3; v_call: TRBV28; d_call: .; clone_size: .; cdr3_length: 15; cdr3_nt: TGTGCCAGCAGCCGTGACACGCCTAGCACAGATACGCAGTATTTT; cdr3_aa: CASSRDTPSTDTQYF
j_call: TRBJ2-2; v_call: TRBV29-1; d_call: TRBD2; clone_size: few; cdr3_length: 16; cdr3_nt: TGCAGCGTTGAAGAAATTGTCGGGAGGCCCACCGGGGAGCTGTTTTTT; cdr3_aa: CSVEEIVGRPTGELFF
j_call: TRBJ2-3; v_call: TRBV20-1; d_call: TRBD2; clone_size: .; cdr3_length: 16; cdr3_nt: TGCAGTTCTCAAATAGCGGGGGGGCCTGAGATAGATACGCAGTATTTT; cdr3_aa: CSSQIAGGPEIDTQYF
j_call: TRBJ1-6; v_call: TRBV7-8; d_call: .; clone_size: once; cdr3_length: 15; cdr3_nt: TGTGCCAGCAGCCCCACCGGAATGGGGACTTCACCCCTCCACTTT; cdr3_aa: CASSPTGMGTSPLHF
j_call: TRBJ2-1; v_call: TRBV28; d_call: .; clone_size: .; cdr3_length: 16; cdr3_nt: TGTGCCAGCAGTCTCGTGACAGCGAGCTCCTACAATGAGCAGTTCTTC; cdr3_aa: CASSLVTASSYNEQFF
j_call: TRBJ2-7; v_call: TRBV5-4; d_call: .; clone_size: .; cdr3_length: 14; cdr3_nt: TGTGCCAGCAGCTTGGCCGGGCAGGACTACGAGCAGTACTTC; cdr3_aa: CASSLAGQDYEQYF
j_call: TRBJ2-1; v_call: TRBV27; d_call: TRBD2; clone_size: .; cdr3_length: 15; cdr3_nt: TGTGCCAGCAGTGCGGGACTAGCGGGGTACAATGAGCAGTTCTTC; cdr3_aa: CASSAGLAGYNEQFF
j_call: TRBJ2-2; v_call: TRBV6-4; d_call: .; clone_size: .; cdr3_length: 13; cdr3_nt: TGTGCCAGCAGTGACCGAAACACCGGGGAGCTGTTTTTT; cdr3_aa: CASSDRNTGELFF
j_call: TRBJ1-2; v_call: TRBV20-1; d_call: .; clone_size: .; cdr3_length: 14; cdr3_nt: TGCAGTGCTAGAGATTTCGGGCAAAACTATGGCTACACCTTC; cdr3_aa: CSARDFGQNYGYTF